The text below deals with one T cell receptor beta chain. Its target is unknown. The source of the sample is a study of PD-1 blockade in classical Hodgkin lymphoma. The study, taken as a whole, reports: Those achieving complete response showed baseline diversity like newly diagnosed patients.

Assay used: immunoSEQ multiplex PCR; TCRdb lists only in-frame clones, some missing. The table has approximately 8,800 clones, approximately 83% seen once. From germline, CDR1 is MDHEN and CDR2 SYDVKM. The CDR3 is made up of 13 amino acids. V trimming: 8 bases; J trimming: 4 bases; junction bases outside the gene matches: 2. Brentuximab vedotin exposure varied among the patients, all of whom had relapsed after autologous stem cell transplantation. It was by magnetic negative selection that CD4+ T cells were purified from thawed PBMCs. The sequencing here drew on CD4+ T cells from blood, taken at baseline. J is TRBJ2-2 and V is TRBV28, with TRBD1 matching 9 bases. This TCR derives from a human donor with classical Hodgkin lymphoma. The CDR3 region is CASATGGTGELFF. The CDR3 coding sequence is TGTGCCAGCGCGACAGGGGGCACCGGGGAGCTGTTTTTT.